This T cell receptor (beta chain) stems from a study of T cell clonotyping in hematopoietic cell transplantation. The V gene's germline CDR1 is SGHDT and CDR2 YYEEEE. Trimming left V 2 bases short and J 1 base short, with 9 bases between. The CDR3 is made up of 15 amino acids. As to time point: recipient sample about 28 days before transplant, after cytoreduction. TCRdb's table, derived via immunoSEQ multiplex PCR, lists solely in-frame clones and lacks some. The sample has approximately 30,000 clones, roughly 84% seen once. The starting material was peripheral blood mononuclear cells, obtained before stem cell transplant. The source is a man in his forties or fifties with acute myeloid leukemia. Some clones in this sample may be carry-over from other donors' samples. The rearrangement joins TRBV5-6 to TRBJ2-2, with TRBD1 as a possible D gene (6 bases). The CDR3 DNA is TGTGCCAGCAGCTTCGGACAGCTGAACACCGGGGAGCTGTTTTTT. This translates into CASSFGQLNTGELFF.